The clone carrying this T cell receptor beta chain was counted a few times. CDR3 length: 16 residues. Germline values: CDR1 SEHNR, CDR2 FQNEAQ (reference sequence). The ends were cut back, 1 base at V and 1 base at J, with 13 bases in the middle. The sample is drawn from a study of blood T cell repertoires in COVID-19. In the authors' methods: The assay estimated nucleated cells by amplifying reference gene primers. Assay: immunoSEQ multiplex PCR; the TCRdb copy retains only in-frame clones and omits some. V and J calls and clone size follow that table, whereas D and trimming were derived from the DNA. The table includes around 90,000 clones, roughly 80% detected once.

What was sequenced was peripheral blood. The TCR sequence derives from a human donor in a cohort sampled during active COVID-19. This sequence joins TRBV7-9 and TRBJ1-2; D perhaps matches TRBD1 (5 bases). The CDR3 here is CASSLGSVRVNYGYTF. The CDR3 region has the DNA TGTGCCAGCAGCTTAGGGTCGGTCAGGGTTAACTATGGCTACACCTTC.